The rows below give T cell receptor beta chains drawn from one sample of a study of T cell changes during pregnancy in multiple sclerosis. The assay was immunoSEQ multiplex PCR, and TCRdb's table has in-frame clones only and misses some. The table lists about 67,000 clones, around 89% of them singletons. The sequenced sample was peripheral blood, obtained in the first trimester of pregnancy. These receptors all stem from a female donor with multiple sclerosis, enrolled in a pregnancy study. The conserved cysteine and the conserved F or W are not part of the CDR3 here. Size is omitted from some rows. Given values are once, few, many or a class for expanded clones.

V gene: TRBV11-1
J gene: TRBJ2-1
clone size: -
CDR3 protein: ASSSRDNYNEQF

V gene: TRBV27
J gene: TRBJ1-2
clone size: -
CDR3 protein: ASSLGQGLNGYT

V gene: TRBV30
J gene: TRBJ1-5
clone size: few
CDR3 protein: AWSPGDSNQPQH

V gene: TRBV4-1
J gene: TRBJ2-1
clone size: -
CDR3 protein: ASSQEGIAGVNEQF

V gene: TRBV2
J gene: TRBJ2-3
clone size: -
CDR3 protein: ASSVLGLGTDTQY

V gene: TRBV5-6
J gene: TRBJ2-1
clone size: -
CDR3 protein: ASSGLAGVYNEQF

V gene: TRBV5-1
J gene: TRBJ2-2
clone size: -
CDR3 protein: ASSPGGTELGELF

V gene: TRBV30
J gene: TRBJ2-1
clone size: -
CDR3 protein: ASAPQAYNEQF

V gene: TRBV12-5
J gene: TRBJ2-3
clone size: -
CDR3 protein: ASGPTRDRGADTQY

V gene: TRBV30
J gene: TRBJ1-5
clone size: few
CDR3 protein: AWSLAGNQPQH

V gene: TRBV9
J gene: TRBJ2-3
clone size: -
CDR3 protein: ASSARTSGVTDTQY

V gene: TRBV7-9
J gene: TRBJ2-2
clone size: -
CDR3 protein: ASSSGQPSNTGELF

V gene: TRBV5-4
J gene: TRBJ1-1
clone size: once
CDR3 protein: ASSWGGVSGTEAF

V gene: TRBV11-2
J gene: TRBJ2-6
clone size: -
CDR3 protein: ASSPILGANVLT

V gene: TRBV10-3
J gene: TRBJ1-3
clone size: -
CDR3 protein: AIKQSLSGNTIY

V gene: TRBV7-7
J gene: TRBJ1-5
clone size: -
CDR3 protein: ASSLRQDQPQH

V gene: TRBV27
J gene: TRBJ2-1
clone size: -
CDR3 protein: ASSLYGLAANEQF

V gene: TRBV19
J gene: TRBJ1-3
clone size: once
CDR3 protein: ASKRTGSSGNTIY

V gene: TRBV27
J gene: TRBJ2-7
clone size: -
CDR3 protein: ASSREVAGGSEQY

V gene: TRBV28
J gene: TRBJ2-7
clone size: -
CDR3 protein: ASSLSLREYEQY

V gene: TRBV19
J gene: TRBJ1-2
clone size: -
CDR3 protein: ASSKNRNYGYT

V gene: TRBV5-1
J gene: TRBJ1-1
clone size: -
CDR3 protein: ASSYSQGGNTEAF

V gene: TRBV30
J gene: TRBJ2-7
clone size: -
CDR3 protein: AWSARGREGKQY

V gene: TRBV2
J gene: TRBJ1-1
clone size: -
CDR3 protein: ASTWDRGGTEAF

V gene: TRBV5-1
J gene: TRBJ1-5
clone size: -
CDR3 protein: ASSNGTASNQPQH

V gene: TRBV28
J gene: TRBJ1-5
clone size: few
CDR3 protein: ASRRTNQPQH

V gene: TRBV18
J gene: TRBJ2-1
clone size: -
CDR3 protein: ASSPPNSAYGEQF

V gene: TRBV7-9
J gene: TRBJ1-4
clone size: -
CDR3 protein: ASSLDGTGGEKLF

V gene: TRBV7-9
J gene: TRBJ2-1
clone size: -
CDR3 protein: ASSLAGSSYNEQF

V gene: TRBV7-9
J gene: TRBJ2-1
clone size: -
CDR3 protein: ASSSPTSGAYNEQF

V gene: TRBV6-1
J gene: TRBJ2-1
clone size: -
CDR3 protein: ASSPTGGDYNEQF

V gene: TRBV19
J gene: TRBJ2-7
clone size: -
CDR3 protein: ASSIRDRRYEQY

V gene: TRBV7-9
J gene: TRBJ2-7
clone size: -
CDR3 protein: ASSLVTGGIGEQY

V gene: TRBV6-5
J gene: TRBJ1-2
clone size: -
CDR3 protein: ASSYSSGGSSGYT

V gene: TRBV4-2
J gene: TRBJ2-3
clone size: -
CDR3 protein: ASSQESAGGPDTQY

V gene: TRBV7-9
J gene: TRBJ1-5
clone size: -
CDR3 protein: ASSHGGGRSNQPQH

V gene: TRBV7-2
J gene: TRBJ1-4
clone size: -
CDR3 protein: ASSGRGAGTAKWEKLF

V gene: TRBV18
J gene: TRBJ2-7
clone size: -
CDR3 protein: ASSPLSGATYEQY

V gene: TRBV5-1
J gene: TRBJ1-2
clone size: -
CDR3 protein: ASSFGVAGYT

V gene: TRBV19
J gene: TRBJ2-5
clone size: -
CDR3 protein: ASSIEGRVPGGKETQY

V gene: TRBV6-1
J gene: TRBJ1-5
clone size: -
CDR3 protein: ASRGGSNQPQH

V gene: TRBV7-9
J gene: TRBJ1-6
clone size: -
CDR3 protein: ASSLRDRASPLH

V gene: TRBV7-6
J gene: TRBJ2-1
clone size: -
CDR3 protein: ASSLAGGGGEQF

V gene: TRBV10-2
J gene: TRBJ2-7
clone size: once
CDR3 protein: ASSEWAGGTVYEQY

V gene: TRBV7-2
J gene: TRBJ1-2
clone size: -
CDR3 protein: ASSSGWFGYT

V gene: TRBV19
J gene: TRBJ1-2
clone size: -
CDR3 protein: ASSATGGTFSNYGYT

V gene: TRBV14
J gene: TRBJ1-1
clone size: -
CDR3 protein: ASSPRVWNTEAF

V gene: TRBV5-1
J gene: TRBJ2-3
clone size: few
CDR3 protein: ASSFDRVGADTQY

V gene: TRBV10-2
J gene: TRBJ2-4
clone size: -
CDR3 protein: ASSERREGVNIQY

V gene: TRBV11-2
J gene: TRBJ2-5
clone size: -
CDR3 protein: ASSLGAGGYQETQY

V gene: TRBV5-1
J gene: TRBJ2-3
clone size: -
CDR3 protein: ASSFRSSGGVEQY

V gene: TRBV19
J gene: TRBJ1-5
clone size: -
CDR3 protein: ASSMTGWLNQPQH

V gene: TRBV4-3
J gene: TRBJ1-2
clone size: once
CDR3 protein: ASSRKQVSRSDYGYT

V gene: TRBV10-3
J gene: TRBJ1-2
clone size: -
CDR3 protein: AISTQGLDYGYT

V gene: TRBV5-4
J gene: TRBJ2-2
clone size: -
CDR3 protein: ASSWSGSYGELF

V gene: TRBV5-1
J gene: TRBJ2-3
clone size: -
CDR3 protein: ASSLTRRTVYTDTQY

V gene: TRBV5-1
J gene: TRBJ2-7
clone size: -
CDR3 protein: ASSATGPTSGEQY

V gene: TRBV11-2
J gene: TRBJ2-1
clone size: -
CDR3 protein: ASSIMVGPGTGNDNEQF

V gene: TRBV5-1
J gene: TRBJ2-5
clone size: -
CDR3 protein: ASSLGGGGAEETQY

V gene: TRBV11-3
J gene: TRBJ2-1
clone size: -
CDR3 protein: ASSPPQDPVGNEQF